This T cell receptor beta chain derives from a study of cytomegalovirus exposure and HLA in healthy donors. Notes on this clone: Its matching antigen is unknown.

CDR1 is SGHTA and CDR2 is FQGNSA in the germline V gene. V gave up 4 bases and J gave up 0 bases, with 13 bases separating them. The CDR3 runs 16 residues. The PCR had 60 Vbeta and 13 Jbeta primers. Profiling relied on immunoSEQ multiplex PCR, and the TCRdb table lists in-frame clones only, not all of them. The sample table includes 150,000 to 200,000 clones. Study conclusions and caveats: The authors considered a cluster of highly shared sequence variants likely to be a sequencing artifact.

The clonotype was recovered from a woman aged 60-75 years in good health and CMV-seronegative. Input material: PBMCs. This chain links TRBV7-2 with TRBJ2-4; D is perhaps TRBD1 (6 bases). The CDR3 reads CASSSQGPLAKNIQYF. CDR3 bases: TGTGCCAGCAGCTCCCAGGGGCCACTAGCCAAAAACATTCAGTACTTC.